The 23 T cell receptor beta chains below all came from one sample that was sequenced in a study of shared clonotypes between healthy human individuals. TCRdb keeps only in-frame clones here, not all; method: immunoSEQ multiplex PCR. The sample lists hundreds of thousands of clones; roughly 70% were seen once. The specimen was memory CD4+ T cells sorted from blood. Stated subset: CD45RA-negative fraction. Every receptor here comes from a man aged 30 to 39 in good health.

The genes are TRBV7-9 and TRBJ1-4; 8 nucleotides agree with TRBD1. The V gene's germline CDR1 is SEHNR and CDR2 FQNEAQ (reference sequence). V dropped 5 bases and J dropped 5; count of bases not matched to a gene: 7. CDR3 length: 15 residues. CDR3 residues: CASSIRQGTNEKLFF. The CDR3 DNA reads as TGTGCCAGCAGCATAAGACAGGGGACGAATGAAAAACTGTTTTTT.

The chain carries TRBV2 and TRBJ1-4; D is unresolved. The CDR3 consists of 14 residues. V lost 6 bases to trimming and J lost 17 bases, with 25 bases between them. Germline CDR1 SNHLY, CDR2 FYNNEI. The CDR3 bases are TGTGCCAGCAGGGCAACCGAAGCGGCTCCTTATCTTTTTTTT. This encodes CASRATEAAPYLFF.

J is TRBJ2-1 and V is TRBV28; TRBD1 is a possible D gene (6 bases). V lost 7 bases and J lost 1, with 20 bases in between. Looked up from germline, CDR1 is MDHEN and CDR2 is SYDVKM. The CDR3 covers 17 residues. The CDR3 nucleotides are TGTGCCAGCACCACAAGGGGGTCAGGACTTTCCTACAATGAGCAGTTCTTC. This sequence encodes CASTTRGSGLSYNEQFF. Using reference TRBV28 and TRBJ2-1 for the parts outside the CDR3, the full variable domain is DVKVTQSSRYLVKRTGEKVFLECVQDMDHENMFWYRQDPGLGLRLIYFSYDVKMKEKGDIPEGYSVSREKKERFSLILESASTNQTSMYLCASTTRGSGLSYNEQFFGPGTRLTVL.

A remark on this clone: This likely reflects a read error, since a far larger clone is one base away. The CDR3 end shows no conserved phenylalanine or tryptophan, and so a read error is likely. The CDR3 DNA is TGTGCCAGCAGCTTGGTAGCCCTCCAGCGGGATGGGGACGAGCAGTACCTC. Encoded protein: CASSLVALQRDGDEQYL. The chain links TRBV5-5 to TRBJ2-7; 7 nucleotides match TRBD2. With 0 bases clipped from V and 5 bases from J, the junction kept 14 bases outside the gene matches. In germline, CDR1 is SGHKS, CDR2 YYEKEE (reference sequence). This CDR3 spans 17 amino acids.

This chain connects TRBV5-6 to TRBJ2-7; D possibly corresponds to TRBD2 (5 bases). CDR1 is SGHDT and CDR2 is YYEEEE in the germline V gene. The CDR3 covers 14 residues. Trimming left V 0 bases short and J 5 bases short, with 12 bases between. CDR3 amino acids: CASSLGTGRNEQYF. The CDR3 region has the DNA TGTGCCAGCAGCTTGGGAACGGGAAGGAACGAGCAGTACTTC.

The CDR3 DNA follows: TGTGCCAGCAGTTTGACAGGAGTCGATGAAAAACTGTTTTTT. Amino acid sequence: CASSLTGVDEKLFF. The chain has TRBV2 and TRBJ1-4, with TRBD1 as a possible D gene (6 bases). This CDR3 region has 14 residues. Trimming pared 5 bases from V and 6 bases from J, leaving 13 bases between. The germline V gene has CDR1 SNHLY and CDR2 FYNNEI.

This clone occurred a few times. The J gene is TRBJ2-1, the V gene TRBV5-4; 10 nucleotides agree with TRBD2. Germline loops: CDR1 SGHNT, CDR2 YYREEE (reference sequence). V lost 3 bases to trimming and J lost 8 bases; unmatched junction nucleotides: 11. This CDR3 is 16 amino acids long. CDR3 in amino acids: CASSSRLAGAVHEQFF. The CDR3 nucleotides read TGTGCCAGCAGCTCCAGACTAGCGGGTGCCGTACATGAGCAGTTCTTC.

This clone turned up a few times. Written as DNA, the CDR3 is TGTGCCAGCAGCCTCGGGGACAGGACCTACGAGCAGTACTTC. Residues: CASSLGDRTYEQYF. V is TRBV4-2 and J is TRBJ2-7; 8 bases are a match to TRBD1. The germline V gene has CDR1 LGHNA and CDR2 YNFKEQ. The V segment lost 4 bases and the J segment 2 bases; nucleotides outside the gene matches: 4. The CDR3 totals 14 residues.

The genes are TRBV2 and TRBJ1-3; 10 bases agree with TRBD1. CDR3 length equals 17 residues. V dropped 6 bases and J dropped 4; count of bases not matched to a gene: 12. Germline CDR1 reads SNHLY; CDR2 reads FYNNEI. CDR3 bases: TGTGCCAGCAGACCGGGACAGGGGCCAGAAGGGGGAAACACCATATATTTT. This codes for CASRPGQGPEGGNTIYF.

This clone was counted ten times or more. The chain has TRBV6-1 and TRBJ1-5, with D uncertain. V shed 5 bases and J shed 3 bases, with 14 bases lying between them. This CDR3 region has 15 residues. Per germline, CDR1 MNHNS and CDR2 SASEGT. The CDR3 DNA reads as TGTGCCAGCAGTAGGTCAGACTCTTACAATCAGCCCCAGCATTTT. Its translation is CASSRSDSYNQPQHF.

This clone was seen a handful of times. V usage is TRBV5-1 and J usage is TRBJ1-1; no definite D call. This CDR3 has 15 amino acids. V was pared by 4 bases and J by 1 base, with 14 bases between. Germline CDR1 and CDR2: SGHRS and YFSETQ. The CDR3 nucleotides read TGCGCCAGCAGCGCTTCGCCCGGGTGGAACACTGAAGCTTTCTTT. Its translation: CASSASPGWNTEAFF.

The chain carries TRBV7-6 and TRBJ2-1, with D possibly being TRBD2 (6 bases). This CDR3 has 15 amino acids. V dropped 0 bases and J dropped 5 bases, with 11 bases sitting between them. Germline lookup yields CDR1 SGHVS and CDR2 FNYEAQ. This CDR3 is CASSLAHGSDNEQFF. The CDR3 DNA sequence: TGTGCCAGCAGCTTAGCCCACGGGAGTGACAATGAGCAGTTCTTC.

This clone was observed a single time. A much larger clonotype is one base distant, so this may be a read error. Other DNA sequences of this sample code for an identical CDR3. This rearrangement joins TRBV11-2 to TRBJ2-1, with a possible D match to TRBD2 (6 bases). The V end was cut by 5 bases, the J end by 7 bases, with 21 bases between. Looked up from germline, CDR1 is SGHAT and CDR2 is FQNNGV. The CDR3 is 16 residues long. The CDR3 DNA reads TGTGCCAGCAGCCTAGTCACCGGGAGAACGGATAATGAGCAGTTCTTC. Protein: CASSLVTGRTDNEQFF.

The chain combines TRBV9 with TRBJ1-2; unclear D gene. Trimming removed 3 bases from V and 7 bases from J, with 19 bases in between. The CDR3 consists of 15 residues. CDR1 and CDR2 (germline): SGDLS, YYNGEE. The CDR3 here is CASSASGRSWGGYTF. The CDR3 nucleotides are TGTGCCAGCAGCGCTTCTGGGCGGTCCTGGGGTGGCTACACCTTC.

V gene TRBV5-4 combines with J gene TRBJ2-3; 11 bases align to TRBD2. The CDR3 is made up of 15 amino acids. Germline assignment: CDR1 SGHNT and CDR2 YYREEE (reference sequence). V was clipped by 5 bases and J by 6 bases; unmatched bases: 8. The CDR3 coding sequence is TGTGCCAGCAGGATAGCGGGAGGGCCCTCCGATACGCAGTATTTT. Translation gives CASRIAGGPSDTQYF.

This clone was observed a handful of times. This chain uses TRBV6-6 with TRBJ2-3, with a possible D match to TRBD2 (6 bases). This CDR3 has 16 residues. V was pared by 2 bases and J by 0 bases, with 12 bases between. Looked up from germline, CDR1 is MNHNY and CDR2 is SVGAGI (reference sequence). CDR3 in amino acids: CASSYLGTRSTDTQYF. DNA of the CDR3: TGTGCCAGCAGTTACCTGGGGACTCGTAGCACAGATACGCAGTATTTT.

The V gene is TRBV7-2, the J gene TRBJ2-5; TRBD2 matches 10 bases. Germline V CDR1 and CDR2: SGHTA, FQGNSA. The CDR3 spans 17 residues. The J segment lost 7 bases and the V segment lost 5 bases, leaving 16 bases of the junction unmatched. The CDR3 coding sequence is TGTGCCAGCAGCGCCCAGGCTAGCGGGAGTTTTCTAGGGACCCAGTACTTC. It is translated as CASSAQASGSFLGTQYF.

This clone came up a few times. This sequence joins TRBV5-6 and TRBJ2-2; no reliable D call. The CDR3 covers 17 residues. The V gene's germline CDR1 is SGHDT and CDR2 YYEEEE. The ends were cut back, 0 bases at V and 4 bases at J, with 16 bases in the middle. CDR3 sequence reads: CASSLVAGARRTGELFF. In DNA, the CDR3 is TGTGCCAGCAGCTTGGTCGCAGGCGCGAGGCGCACCGGGGAGCTGTTTTTT.

This clone was detected a few times. Other DNA sequences in this specimen translate into the identical CDR3. V gene TRBV18 combines with J gene TRBJ2-1; D call uncertain. V was trimmed by 2 bases and J by 0 bases, leaving 8 bases between them. CDR3 length: 15 amino acids. Germline V CDR1 and CDR2: KGHSH, LQKENI. CDR3 in amino acids: CASSPSVSSYNEQFF. The DNA of the CDR3 is TGTGCCAGCTCACCATCAGTGAGCTCCTACAATGAGCAGTTCTTC.

With respect to this clone: At the DNA level, this CDR3 is encoded by other sequences in the same sample as well. The chain carries TRBV19 and TRBJ1-5; D call uncertain. Germline V gene data show CDR1 as LNHDA and CDR2 as SQIVND (reference sequence). V lost 6 bases to trimming and J lost 3 bases, with 9 bases between them. There are 13 residues in the CDR3. The CDR3 bases are TGTGCCAGTAGAACGGGCCTCAATCAGCCCCAGCATTTT. As protein: CASRTGLNQPQHF.

This clone appeared once. The rearrangement uses TRBV5-1 and TRBJ2-7; either TRBD1 or TRBD2 may supply D (5 bases each). There are 15 residues in the CDR3. The germline V gene has CDR1 SGHRS and CDR2 YFSETQ. The V end lost 0 bases, the J end lost 6 bases, and 16 bases lay between the germline ends. The CDR3 DNA follows: TGCGCCAGCAGCTTGGTTACCCGGTCTGGGGGCGAGCAGTACTTC. Its translation: CASSLVTRSGGEQYF.

This chain joins TRBV7-9 and TRBJ2-3; D is possibly TRBD2 (6 bases). The length of the CDR3 is 16 residues. The V end was cut by 6 bases, the J end by 0 bases, with 16 bases between. The V gene's germline CDR1 is SEHNR and CDR2 FQNEAQ (reference sequence). The CDR3, as DNA: TGTGCCAGCAGATTGACTAGTAGTCAAAGCACAGATACGCAGTATTTT. It specifies CASRLTSSQSTDTQYF.

This rearrangement joins TRBV5-6 to TRBJ2-7, with no clear D. CDR3 length: 13 amino acids. Trimming pared 2 bases from V and 0 bases from J, leaving 6 bases between. In germline, CDR1 is SGHDT, CDR2 YYEEEE. Here the CDR3 reads CASSFADSYEQYF. The DNA for the CDR3 is TGTGCCAGCAGCTTTGCGGACTCCTACGAGCAGTACTTC.